Following are 9 T cell receptor beta chains from one sample sequenced in a study of blood T cell repertoires in COVID-19. The table came from immunoSEQ multiplex PCR; TCRdb's copy has only in-frame clones and leaves some out. The sample has a few hundred thousand clones; approximately 92% are singletons. The sequenced material came from peripheral blood. All receptors come from a woman aged 35 to 49 who had recovered from COVID-19.

V is TRBV5-1 and J is TRBJ2-5; perhaps TRBD2 as D (5 bases). V was clipped by 5 bases and J by 3 bases, with 14 bases between them. The CDR3 runs 14 residues. The germline V gene has CDR1 SGHRS and CDR2 YFSETQ. CDR3 protein: CASRWSVREETQYF. The CDR3 DNA follows: TGCGCCAGCAGGTGGTCGGTGAGGGAAGAGACCCAGTACTTC.

The chain is built from TRBV10-3 and TRBJ2-7, with D perhaps matching TRBD2 (6 bases). CDR1 ENHRY and CDR2 SYGVKD come from the germline V gene. The CDR3 is made up of 13 amino acids. V shed 3 bases and J shed 4 bases, with 10 bases lying between them. The CDR3 bases are TGTGCCATCAGTGAACGGGGGAGGTACGAGCAGTACGTC. This encodes CAISERGRYEQYV.

This clone was seen more than once but under ten times. V usage is TRBV29-1 and J usage is TRBJ2-3, with 10 nucleotides matching TRBD2. V shed 4 bases, J shed 4 bases, and the junction held 8 bases outside the gene matches. Germline lookup yields CDR1 SQVTM and CDR2 ANQGSEA. The CDR3 is 15 amino acids. The CDR3 loop is CSVAFSGGQADTQYF. The CDR3, as DNA: TGCAGCGTTGCCTTTAGCGGGGGGCAGGCAGATACGCAGTATTTT.

A single count supports this clone. This chain connects TRBV2 to TRBJ2-5; D possibly corresponds to TRBD1 (5 bases). The germline V gene encodes CDR1 SNHLY and CDR2 FYNNEI. This CDR3 is built from 12 residues. With 8 bases removed from V and 4 bases from J, the gap between germline ends came to 11 bases. The CDR3 reads CASGRVGETQYF. The CDR3 coding sequence is TGTGCCAGCGGCAGGGTAGGAGAGACCCAGTACTTC.

This chain's CDR3 is CASSLGSTGELFF. CDR3 nucleotides: TGTGCCAGCAGCTTAGGTAGCACCGGGGAGCTGTTTTTT. V and J are TRBV11-1 and TRBJ2-2, with D unclear. Germline values: CDR1 SGHAT, CDR2 FQDESV (reference sequence). Trimming took off 1 base at V and 4 bases at J, with 4 bases between the two ends. The CDR3 runs to 13 residues.

The V call is TRBV6-5, the J call TRBJ1-1; D is perhaps TRBD1 (5 bases). This CDR3 has 13 residues. Trimming took 6 bases from V and 5 from J, leaving 13 bases between them. Germline assignment: CDR1 MNHEY and CDR2 SVGAGI. This CDR3 is CASRLQGLTEAFF. CDR3 bases: TGTGCCAGCAGACTCCAGGGCTTAACTGAAGCTTTCTTT.

This clone was observed once. This rearrangement joins TRBV24-1 to TRBJ2-7; 8 nucleotides agree with TRBD1. Germline-derived CDR1 and CDR2 are KGHDR and SFDVKD. Losses at the gene ends were 1 base for V and 2 bases for J; bases not matched to a gene: 3. This CDR3 is built from 15 residues. CDR3 bases: TGTGCCACCAGTGATTTTGACAGGGGTACCTACGAGCAGTACGTC. It is translated as CATSDFDRGTYEQYV.

The rearrangement joins TRBV7-2 to TRBJ2-3; D uncertain. Per germline, CDR1 SGHTA and CDR2 FQGNSA. The CDR3 extends over 15 amino acids. Deletions cut 0 bases from V and 5 bases from J, with 12 bases between. In DNA form, the CDR3 reads TGTGCCAGCAGCTTAGCGGGTGGAGAAGTAGATACGCAGTATTTT. As protein: CASSLAGGEVDTQYF.

This chain uses TRBV6-5 with TRBJ1-2; TRBD1 aligns across 8 bases. CDR1 and CDR2 from the germline V gene are MNHEY and SVGAGI. V lost 6 bases, J lost 4 bases, and 4 bases stayed unmatched. The CDR3 length is 13 residues. CDR3 residues: CASRTTGVYGYTF. The DNA of the CDR3 is TGTGCCAGCAGAACGACAGGGGTCTATGGCTACACCTTC.